The T cell receptor (beta chain) under discussion was sequenced for a study of T cells in Graves' hyperthyroidism and ophthalmopathy. A remark on this clonotype: Its antigen remains unidentified.

Diagnoses were made from clinical symptoms, serum measures (thyroxine and TRAb), thyroid ultrasound and orbital computed tomography. Regarding the study as a whole: Onset of ophthalmopathy came a median roughly 6 months after the model predicted it. Blood also showed most of the thyroid clonotypes that were expanded above 0.001. In the analysis, a 13 V-J model separated ophthalmopathy from stable hyperthyroidism.

RNA transcripts served as the template for amplifying TCR beta CDR3 regions. The TCR CDR3 first-round RT-PCR relied on the HTBI primer set. TCRdb passed the multiplex PCR reads through MiXCR, listing each CDR3 protein once. Of 450,000 to 700,000 distinct CDR3 sequences in the sample, 46% were seen once. V shed 8 bases and J 1 base; nucleotides not matched to a gene: 10. This CDR3 spans 14 amino acids. The germline gives CDR1 SQVTM, CDR2 ANQGSEA. Material: peripheral blood or thyroid tissue (not recorded which). This TCR was sampled from an adult woman with Graves' disease, either hyperthyroidism or ophthalmopathy (not recorded which). This chain links TRBV29-1 with TRBJ1-1; 7 bases line up with TRBD1. The CDR3 loop reads CSFEDRIGNTEAFF. The CDR3 DNA reads TGCAGCTTCGAGGACAGGATCGGGAACACTGAAGCTTTCTTT.